A selection of T cell receptor beta chains follows, all from one sample in a study of shared clonotypes between healthy human individuals. Data came from immunoSEQ multiplex PCR; TCRdb stores just in-frame clones and leaves some out. Of more than 1 million clones detected, around 82% appear once; the ten largest clones hold more than 0.45%. Material for sequencing was memory CD4+ T cells from PBMCs. These receptor sequences come from a man between 18 and 35 years old in good health. Some clones in this sample may be carry-over from other donors' samples. Each CDR3 is given with its conserved first and last residue. A D gene is named only where the DNA matches it firmly. Clone sizes are given selectively: once, few, many, or a class where the clone is expanded.

d_gene	abundance	v_gene	j_gene	CDR3aa	CDR3nt
.	.	TRBV7-3	TRBJ2-3	CASSPFSGVTDTQYF	TGTGCCAGCAGCCCGTTTAGCGGAGTCACAGATACGCAGTATTTT
.	.	TRBV27	TRBJ1-2	CASSLIWGGHPSNYGYTF	TGTGCCAGCAGTTTAATCTGGGGAGGACACCCGTCTAACTATGGCTACACCTTC
.	.	TRBV30	TRBJ2-7	CAWRPPGGGVYEQYF	TGTGCCTGGAGACCCCCCGGCGGAGGGGTCTACGAGCAGTACTTC
.	.	TRBV28	TRBJ2-5	CASSLRQSEETQYF	TGTGCCAGCAGTTTAAGGCAGTCCGAAGAGACCCAGTACTTC
TRBD2	.	TRBV4-1	TRBJ2-1	CASSQFSLAAAGNEQFF	TGCGCCAGCAGCCAATTCTCACTAGCGGCAGCCGGCAATGAGCAGTTCTTC
.	.	TRBV9	TRBJ2-6	CASSATSGANVLTF	TGTGCCAGCAGCGCCACCTCTGGGGCCAACGTCCTGACTTTC
.	.	TRBV15	TRBJ2-3	CATSRGVTREDTQYF	TGTGCCACCAGCAGAGGAGTTACGAGGGAGGATACGCAGTATTTT
.	once	TRBV9	TRBJ2-1	CASSPVASGYNEQFF	TGTGCCAGCAGCCCGGTAGCCAGCGGCTACAATGAGCAGTTCTTC
.	few	TRBV25-1	TRBJ2-6	CASSDPSGANVLTF	TGTGCCAGCAGTGACCCGTCTGGGGCCAACGTCCTGACTTTC
.	.	TRBV10-3	TRBJ2-7	CAGRGSGNEQYF	TGTGCCGGACGGGGGTCGGGAAACGAGCAGTACTTC
.	few	TRBV18	TRBJ2-1	CASSPGVLYNEQFF	TGTGCCAGCTCACCAGGGGTGCTCTACAATGAGCAGTTCTTC
.	.	TRBV5-1	TRBJ2-7	CASSYQGGQGVYEQYF	TGCGCCAGCAGCTATCAAGGGGGGCAGGGCGTCTACGAGCAGTACTTC
.	once	TRBV7-9	TRBJ1-2	CASSSRPGYGYTF	TGTGCCAGCAGCTCCCGGCCGGGCTATGGCTACACCTTC
.	.	TRBV11-2	TRBJ2-3	CASRRGISDTQYF	TGTGCCAGCAGAAGGGGTATTTCTGATACGCAGTATTTT
TRBD1	.	TRBV28	TRBJ1-4	CASTSAGGREKLFF	TGTGCCAGCACTTCAGCAGGGGGAAGGGAAAAACTGTTTTTT
.	.	TRBV21-1	TRBJ2-1	CASRAGTSGRAGEQFF	TGTGCCAGCAGGGCCGGGACTAGCGGGAGGGCCGGGGAGCAGTTCTTC
TRBD2	once	TRBV4-1	TRBJ2-6	CASSRLGLAGGGAGANVLTF	TGCGCCAGCAGCCGACTAGGACTAGCGGGAGGTGGAGCTGGGGCCAACGTCCTGACTTTC
.	.	TRBV9	TRBJ2-6	CASSVFPLSGANVLTF	TGTGCCAGCAGCGTATTTCCACTCTCTGGGGCCAACGTCCTGACTTTC
TRBD2	.	TRBV7-2	TRBJ2-7	CASRETSGRFHEQYF	TGTGCCAGCAGAGAGACTAGCGGGAGGTTCCACGAGCAGTACTTC
TRBD1	.	TRBV5-1	TRBJ2-7	CASSLEGTGPYEQYF	TGCGCCAGCAGCTTGGAAGGGACAGGACCCTACGAGCAGTACTTC
.	few	TRBV19	TRBJ1-2	CASSTINILYGYTF	TGTGCCAGTAGTACGATCAACATACTCTATGGCTACACCTTC
.	.	TRBV9	TRBJ2-3	CASRDTDTQYF	TGTGCCAGCCGGGACACAGATACGCAGTATTTT
TRBD1	.	TRBV2	TRBJ1-2	CASRRDRGPGYTF	TGTGCCAGCAGAAGGGACAGGGGGCCTGGCTACACCTTC
.	.	TRBV6-1	TRBJ1-4	CASSETPTNEKLFF	TGTGCCAGCAGTGAAACGCCTACTAATGAAAAACTGTTTTTT
.	.	TRBV5-1	TRBJ2-3	CASSVQGRAGPTDTQYF	TGCGCCAGCAGCGTCCAAGGCCGGGCCGGGCCCACAGATACGCAGTATTTT
.	.	TRBV27	TRBJ2-7	CASMAGNPQTPYEQYF	TGTGCCAGCATGGCGGGGAACCCCCAAACGCCCTACGAGCAGTACTTC
TRBD2	.	TRBV6-5	TRBJ2-7	CASSPTGTTTYEQYF	TGTGCCAGCAGTCCTACCGGGACTACCACCTACGAGCAGTACTTC
.	.	TRBV30	TRBJ2-2	CAWSESPGELFF	TGTGCCTGGAGTGAGTCCCCCGGGGAGCTGTTTTTT
.	.	TRBV28	TRBJ2-1	CASSSGGNNEQFF	TGTGCCAGCAGTTCCGGCGGGAACAATGAGCAGTTCTTC
.	.	TRBV7-9	TRBJ1-2	CASSITQGSDGYTF	TGTGCCAGCAGCATTACGCAGGGGTCGGATGGCTACACCTTC
TRBD2	.	TRBV7-3	TRBJ2-1	CASSLFSLAGSEQFF	TGTGCCAGCAGCTTATTTTCACTAGCGGGGAGTGAGCAGTTCTTC
.	many	TRBV5-4	TRBJ1-4	CASSLSRGEKLFF	TGTGCCAGCAGCTTGTCCCGTGGTGAAAAACTGTTTTTT
TRBD2	.	TRBV2	TRBJ2-7	CASSLAGGPSYEQYF	TGTGCCAGCAGCTTAGCGGGAGGGCCTTCCTACGAGCAGTACTTC
.	.	TRBV20-1	TRBJ2-5	CSARSETQYF	TGCAGTGCTAGAAGTGAGACCCAGTACTTC
.	.	TRBV7-2	TRBJ2-7	CASSYRGSTSGEQYF	TGTGCCAGCAGCTACCGGGGGTCTACTAGTGGCGAGCAGTACTTC
.	.	TRBV30	TRBJ1-3	CAWGTGTPGNTIYF	TGTGCCTGGGGTACCGGGACGCCCGGAAACACCATATATTTT
TRBD1	.	TRBV6-5	TRBJ2-4	CASSYVAGGEGIQYF	TGTGCCAGCAGTTACGTCGCAGGGGGCGAAGGCATTCAGTACTTC
.	once	TRBV7-3	TRBJ1-2	CASSLSHGPNYGYTF	TGTGCCAGCAGCTTAAGTCACGGACCTAACTATGGCTACACCTTC
TRBD1	.	TRBV5-5	TRBJ2-7	CASSTTTGTYEQYF	TGTGCCAGCAGCACTACGACAGGGACCTACGAGCAGTACTTC
TRBD2	.	TRBV7-3	TRBJ2-7	CASSLNGGRPHEQYF	TGTGCCAGCAGCTTAAACGGCGGGAGGCCCCACGAGCAGTACTTC